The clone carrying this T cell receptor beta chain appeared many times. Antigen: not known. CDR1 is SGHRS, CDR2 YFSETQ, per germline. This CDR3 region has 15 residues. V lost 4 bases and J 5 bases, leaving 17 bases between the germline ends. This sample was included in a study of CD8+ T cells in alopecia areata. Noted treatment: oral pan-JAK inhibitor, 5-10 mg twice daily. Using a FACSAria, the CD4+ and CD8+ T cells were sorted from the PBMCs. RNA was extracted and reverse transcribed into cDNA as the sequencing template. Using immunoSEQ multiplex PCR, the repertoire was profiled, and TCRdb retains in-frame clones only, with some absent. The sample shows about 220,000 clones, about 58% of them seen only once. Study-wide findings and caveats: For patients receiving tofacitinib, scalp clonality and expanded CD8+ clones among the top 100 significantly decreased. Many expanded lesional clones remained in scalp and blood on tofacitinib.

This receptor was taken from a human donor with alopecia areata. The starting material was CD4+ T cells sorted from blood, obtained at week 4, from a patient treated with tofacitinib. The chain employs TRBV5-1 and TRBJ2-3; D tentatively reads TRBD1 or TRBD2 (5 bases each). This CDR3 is CASSLRGTDRDTQYF. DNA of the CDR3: TGCGCCAGCAGCCTGAGGGGCACAGACAGAGATACGCAGTATTTT.